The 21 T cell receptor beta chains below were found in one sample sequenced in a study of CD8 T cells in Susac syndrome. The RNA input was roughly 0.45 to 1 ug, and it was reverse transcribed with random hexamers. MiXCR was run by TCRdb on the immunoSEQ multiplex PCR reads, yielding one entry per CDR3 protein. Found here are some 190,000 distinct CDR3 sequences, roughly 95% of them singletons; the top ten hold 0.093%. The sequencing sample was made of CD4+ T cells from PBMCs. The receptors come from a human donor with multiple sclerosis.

The DNA for the CDR3 is TGCGCCAGCAGCCAAGTCCAGGAGAGCGGAGAGACCCAGTACTTC. Protein sequence: CASSQVQESGETQYF. The rearrangement uses TRBV4-1 and TRBJ2-5; maybe TRBD2 (5 bases). The CDR3 is 15 amino acids. From germline, CDR1 is MGHRA and CDR2 YSYEKL. V lost 1 base, J lost 4 bases, and 13 bases lay in between.

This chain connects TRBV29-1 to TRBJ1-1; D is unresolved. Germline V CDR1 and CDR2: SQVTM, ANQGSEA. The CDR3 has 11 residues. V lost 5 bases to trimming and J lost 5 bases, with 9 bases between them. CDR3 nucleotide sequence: TGCAGCGTTCGGGCGGGAACTGAAGCTTTCTTT. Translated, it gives CSVRAGTEAFF.

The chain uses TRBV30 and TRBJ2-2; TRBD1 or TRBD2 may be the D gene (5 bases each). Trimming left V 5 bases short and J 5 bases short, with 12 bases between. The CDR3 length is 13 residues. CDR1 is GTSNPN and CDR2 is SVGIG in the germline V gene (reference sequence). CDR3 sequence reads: CAWQGVQTGELFF. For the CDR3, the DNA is TGTGCCTGGCAGGGAGTACAGACCGGGGAGCTGTTTTTT.

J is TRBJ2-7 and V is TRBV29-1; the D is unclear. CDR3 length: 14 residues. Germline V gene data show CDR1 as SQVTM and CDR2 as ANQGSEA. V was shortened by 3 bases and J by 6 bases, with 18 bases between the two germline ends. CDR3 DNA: TGCAGCGTTGAGTTACACTCTCCCGCGTCCGAGCAGTACTTC. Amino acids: CSVELHSPASEQYF.

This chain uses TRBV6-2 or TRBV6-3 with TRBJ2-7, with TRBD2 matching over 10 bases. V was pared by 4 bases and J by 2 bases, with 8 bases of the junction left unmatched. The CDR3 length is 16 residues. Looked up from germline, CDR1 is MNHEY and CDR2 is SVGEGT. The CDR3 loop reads CASSFLLAGRPYEQYF. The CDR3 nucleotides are TGTGCCAGCAGTTTTTTACTAGCGGGGCGACCCTACGAGCAGTACTTC.

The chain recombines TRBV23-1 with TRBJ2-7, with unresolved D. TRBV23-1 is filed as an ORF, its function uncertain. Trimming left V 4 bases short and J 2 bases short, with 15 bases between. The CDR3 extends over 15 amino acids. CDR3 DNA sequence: TGCGCCAGCAGTCCCCGGAAGGAACGCACCTACGAGCAGTACTTC. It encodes CASSPRKERTYEQYF.

Here the CDR3 DNA reads TGTGCCTGGAGGCCGACAGAAGAGACCCAGTACTTC. It encodes CAWRPTEETQYF. This chain uses TRBV30 with TRBJ2-5; D may be TRBD1 (5 bases). From germline, CDR1 is GTSNPN and CDR2 SVGIG (reference sequence). The CDR3 is 12 residues long. Trimming removed 3 bases from V and 3 bases from J, with 8 bases in between.

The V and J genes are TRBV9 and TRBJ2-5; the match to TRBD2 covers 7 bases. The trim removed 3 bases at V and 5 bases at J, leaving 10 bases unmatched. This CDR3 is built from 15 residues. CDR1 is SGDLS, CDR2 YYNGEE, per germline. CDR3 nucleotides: TGTGCCAGCAGCGAGTCCCCTCGTAGCGGGGAGACCCAGTACTTC. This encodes CASSESPRSGETQYF.

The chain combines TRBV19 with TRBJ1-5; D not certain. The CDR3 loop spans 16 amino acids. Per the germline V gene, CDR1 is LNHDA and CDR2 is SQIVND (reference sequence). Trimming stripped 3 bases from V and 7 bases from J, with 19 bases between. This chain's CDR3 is CASSMWEAAQEQPQHF. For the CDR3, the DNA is TGTGCCAGTAGTATGTGGGAGGCCGCTCAGGAGCAGCCCCAGCATTTT.

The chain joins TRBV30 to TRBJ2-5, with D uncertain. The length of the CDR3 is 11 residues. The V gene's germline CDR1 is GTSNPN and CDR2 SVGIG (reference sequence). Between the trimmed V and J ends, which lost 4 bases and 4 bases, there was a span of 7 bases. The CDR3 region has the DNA TGTGCCTGGATGATTTCAGAGACCCAGTACTTC. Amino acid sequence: CAWMISETQYF.

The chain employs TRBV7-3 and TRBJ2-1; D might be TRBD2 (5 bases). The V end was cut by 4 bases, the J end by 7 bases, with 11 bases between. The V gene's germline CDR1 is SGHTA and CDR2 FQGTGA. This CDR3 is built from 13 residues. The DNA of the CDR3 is TGTGCCAGCAGCTCCTACAGCGGTAATGAGCAGTTCTTC. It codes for CASSSYSGNEQFF.

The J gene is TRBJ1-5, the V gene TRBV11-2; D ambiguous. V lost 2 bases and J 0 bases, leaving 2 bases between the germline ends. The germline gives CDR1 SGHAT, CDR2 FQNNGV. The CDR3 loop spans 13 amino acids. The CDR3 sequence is CASSLHSNQPQHF. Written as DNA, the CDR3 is TGTGCCAGCAGCTTACATAGCAATCAGCCCCAGCATTTT.

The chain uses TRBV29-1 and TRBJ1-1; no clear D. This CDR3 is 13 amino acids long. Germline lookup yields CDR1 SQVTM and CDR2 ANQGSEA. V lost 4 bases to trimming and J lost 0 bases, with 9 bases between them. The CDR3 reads CSVGGRMNTEAFF. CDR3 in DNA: TGCAGCGTTGGAGGACGGATGAACACTGAAGCTTTCTTT.

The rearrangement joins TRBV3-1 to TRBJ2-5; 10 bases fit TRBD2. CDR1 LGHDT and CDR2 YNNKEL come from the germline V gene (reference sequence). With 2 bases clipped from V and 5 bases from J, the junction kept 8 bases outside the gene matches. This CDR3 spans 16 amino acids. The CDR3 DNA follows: TGTGCCAGCAGCCAACCGAGCGGGGGGGCCAGGGAGACCCAGTACTTC. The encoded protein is CASSQPSGGARETQYF.

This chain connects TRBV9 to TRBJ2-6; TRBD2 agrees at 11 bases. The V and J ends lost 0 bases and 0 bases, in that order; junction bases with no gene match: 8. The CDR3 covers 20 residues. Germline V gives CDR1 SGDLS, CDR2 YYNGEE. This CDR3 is CASSVAPSGGPGSGANVLTF. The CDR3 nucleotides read TGTGCCAGCAGCGTAGCTCCTAGCGGGGGGCCCGGCTCTGGGGCCAACGTCCTGACTTTC.

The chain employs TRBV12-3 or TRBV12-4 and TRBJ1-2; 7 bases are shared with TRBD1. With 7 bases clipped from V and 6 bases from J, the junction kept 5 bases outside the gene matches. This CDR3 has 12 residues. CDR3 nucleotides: TGTGCCAGCACCTACACAGGGGATGGCTACACCTTC. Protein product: CASTYTGDGYTF.

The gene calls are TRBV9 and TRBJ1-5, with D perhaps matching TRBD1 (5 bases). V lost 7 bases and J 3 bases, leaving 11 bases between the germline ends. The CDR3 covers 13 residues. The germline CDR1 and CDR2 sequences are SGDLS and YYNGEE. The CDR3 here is CASGQGVNQPQHF. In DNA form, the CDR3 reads TGTGCCAGCGGCCAGGGCGTCAATCAGCCCCAGCATTTT. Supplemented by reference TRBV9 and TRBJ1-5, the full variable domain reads DSGVTQTPKHLITATGQRVTLRCSPRSGDLSVYWYQQSLDQGLQFLIQYYNGEERAKGNILERFSAQQFPDLHSELNLSSLELGDSALYFCASGQGVNQPQHFGDGTRLSIL.

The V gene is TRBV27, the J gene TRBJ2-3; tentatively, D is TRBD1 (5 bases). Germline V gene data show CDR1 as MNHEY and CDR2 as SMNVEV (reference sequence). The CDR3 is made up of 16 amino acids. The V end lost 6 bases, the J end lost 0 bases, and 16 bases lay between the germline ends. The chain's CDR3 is CASSLLQGTSTDTQYF. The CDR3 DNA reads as TGTGCCAGCAGCCTCTTGCAGGGTACTAGCACAGATACGCAGTATTTT.

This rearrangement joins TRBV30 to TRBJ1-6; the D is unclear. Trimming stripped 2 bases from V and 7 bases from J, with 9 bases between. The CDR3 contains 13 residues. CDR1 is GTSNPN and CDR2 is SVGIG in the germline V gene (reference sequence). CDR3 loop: CAWSIGMNSPLHF. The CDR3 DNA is TGTGCCTGGAGTATAGGGATGAATTCACCCCTCCACTTT. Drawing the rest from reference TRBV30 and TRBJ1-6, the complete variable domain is SQTIHQWPATLVQPVGSPLSLECTVEGTSNPNLYWYRQAAGRGLQLLFYSVGIGQISSEVPQNLSASRPQDRQFILSSKKLLLSDSGFYLCAWSIGMNSPLHFGNGTRLTVT.

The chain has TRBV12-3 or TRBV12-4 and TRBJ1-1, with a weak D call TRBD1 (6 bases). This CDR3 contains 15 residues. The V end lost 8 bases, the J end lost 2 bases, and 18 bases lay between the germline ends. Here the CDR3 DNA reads TGTGCCAGCGTTTCCTCCCCGGGGGGCAACACTGAAGCTTTCTTT. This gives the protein CASVSSPGGNTEAFF.

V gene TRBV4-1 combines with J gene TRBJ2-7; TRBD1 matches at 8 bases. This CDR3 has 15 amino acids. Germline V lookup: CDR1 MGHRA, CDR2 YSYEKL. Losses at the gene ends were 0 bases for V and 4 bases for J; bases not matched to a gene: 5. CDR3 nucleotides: TGCGCCAGCAGCCAAGAAGGGACAGGAGTATACGAGCAGTACTTC. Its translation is CASSQEGTGVYEQYF.